This is a list of T cell receptor beta chains from one sample in a study of blood T cell repertoires in COVID-19. TCRdb's table, derived via immunoSEQ multiplex PCR, lists solely in-frame clones and lacks some. This table has 90,000 to 130,000 clones, about 88% appearing once. What was sequenced was peripheral blood. These receptors were taken from a man aged 40-49 years with acute or convalescent COVID-19. Both conserved end residues are part of each CDR3. A D gene is named only where the DNA matches it firmly. Size is omitted from some rows. Given values are once, few, many or a class for expanded clones.

TRBV6-2/TRBV6-3	.	TRBJ2-1	.	TGTGCCAGCAGTTATATGGAGGCCTACAATGAGCAGTTCTTC	CASSYMEAYNEQFF
TRBV11-3	.	TRBJ2-2	.	TGTGCCAGCAGCTTAAATCTTTTGGGGAGCACCGGGGAGCTGTTTTTT	CASSLNLLGSTGELFF
TRBV7-9	TRBD2	TRBJ2-1	.	TGTGCCAGCAGCAGCGTGGAGCGGGGGGGCCGCTACAATGAGCAGTTCTTC	CASSSVERGGRYNEQFF
TRBV21-1	.	TRBJ2-3	.	TGTGCCATTCCACTAGCGGGGAGGGATACGCAGTATTTT	CAIPLAGRDTQYF
TRBV10-2	.	TRBJ2-7	.	TGCGCCAGCAGGAGTACAGGCGCCGAGCAGTACTTC	CASRSTGAEQYF
TRBV6-5	.	TRBJ1-1	.	TGTGCCAGCAGTACTCCCTACAGAGACAGGACTGAAGCTTTCTTT	CASSTPYRDRTEAFF
TRBV3-1/TRBV3-2	.	TRBJ2-1	.	TGTGCCAGCAGCCAAGGAGGCTCCTACAATGAGCAGTTCTTC	CASSQGGSYNEQFF
TRBV7-9	TRBD2	TRBJ2-1	.	TGTGCCAGCAGCTTCAGCGGGGGGGACAATGAGCAGTTCTTC	CASSFSGGDNEQFF
TRBV18	TRBD1	TRBJ2-1	.	TGTGCCAGCTCACCACAAGGACAGGGGTACAATGAGCAGTTCTTC	CASSPQGQGYNEQFF
TRBV21-1	.	TRBJ1-6	.	TGTGCCAGCAGCAGAAGCGTAGGGTCACAGGGGATGGGCAATTCACCCCTCCACTTT	CASSRSVGSQGMGNSPLHF
TRBV7-3	.	TRBJ2-5	.	TGTGCCAGCAGCTTAAATTACCGGGAGACCCAGTACTTC	CASSLNYRETQYF
TRBV9	TRBD2	TRBJ2-7	.	TGTGCCAGCAGCTCTAGCGGGACTCCCTATCAGCAGTACTTC	CASSSSGTPYQQYF
TRBV30	.	TRBJ1-5	.	TGTGCCTGGAGTGTAGGGGGAAATCAGCCCCAGCATTTT	CAWSVGGNQPQHF
TRBV11-1	.	TRBJ2-2	.	TGTGCCAGCAGCAGACTAGGGGCACACACCGGGGAGCTGTTTTTT	CASSRLGAHTGELFF
TRBV12-5	TRBD2	TRBJ2-1	.	TGTGCTAGTGCCGGGACTAGCGCATACAATGAGCAGTTCTTC	CASAGTSAYNEQFF
TRBV5-5	.	TRBJ2-7	.	TGTGCCAGCAGCTGGATGGACAGATACGAGCAGTACTTC	CASSWMDRYEQYF
TRBV19	TRBD1	TRBJ2-5	.	TGTGCCAGTAGTGACCGGGACAGGGTGCTGGAGACCCAGTACTTC	CASSDRDRVLETQYF
TRBV6-1	.	TRBJ1-2	.	TGTGCCAGCAGTGAAGCGCTAGGGAGTATTGGGAATGGCTACACCTTC	CASSEALGSIGNGYTF
TRBV9	.	TRBJ1-4	.	TGTGCCAGCAGTCGCAGGGGAACTAATGAAAAACTGTTTTTT	CASSRRGTNEKLFF
TRBV14	.	TRBJ2-2	.	TGTGCCAGCAGCCAAGATGGAAGTAGCGGATCCACCGGGGAGCTGTTTTTT	CASSQDGSSGSTGELFF
TRBV5-4	TRBD1	TRBJ2-7	.	TGTGCCAGCAGCTTAAGGGGCACGCCGAGGGGGCTGTACGAGCAGTACTTC	CASSLRGTPRGLYEQYF
TRBV5-1	.	TRBJ2-3	.	TGCGCCAGCAGCTTGGTTCTGGACAGTGCTAGCACAGATACGCAGTATTTT	CASSLVLDSASTDTQYF
TRBV5-1	TRBD2	TRBJ2-3	.	TGCGCCAGCAGCTTGGGACTAGCGGGAGTCACAGATACGCAGTATTTT	CASSLGLAGVTDTQYF
TRBV11-1	.	TRBJ1-2	.	TGTGCCAGCACAACATCCCCGACAGAGGATGGCTACACCTTC	CASTTSPTEDGYTF
TRBV4-2	.	TRBJ1-1	.	TGTGCCAGCAGCCTTACCCCAGGGGCCGACACTGAAGCTTTCTTT	CASSLTPGADTEAFF
TRBV7-2	TRBD1	TRBJ2-7	.	TGTGCCAGCAGCGTCGACGGGACAGGGTTAAGGGAGCAGTACTTC	CASSVDGTGLREQYF
TRBV23-1	.	TRBJ1-5	.	TGCGCCAGCAGTCAATCGTGGGCACAATACGATCAGCCCCAGCATTTT	CASSQSWAQYDQPQHF
TRBV5-1	.	TRBJ2-1	.	TGCGCCAGCAGCTTTGATGGGGGGTACAATGAGCAGTTCTTC	CASSFDGGYNEQFF
TRBV21-1	.	TRBJ2-6	.	TGTGCCAGCGAGGGACAGGGATGCTCTGGGGCCAACGTCCTGACTTTC	CASEGQGCSGANVLTF
TRBV18	TRBD1	TRBJ1-4	.	TGTGCCAGCTCACCGGGACAGGGAGAAAAACTGTTTTTT	CASSPGQGEKLFF
TRBV5-6	.	TRBJ1-4	few	TGTGCCAGCAGCTTGGTTTCGACTAATGAAAAACTGTTTTTT	CASSLVSTNEKLFF
TRBV6-6	.	TRBJ1-2	.	TGTGCCAGCAAGATGACAGGATACGTTGGCTACACCTTC	CASKMTGYVGYTF
TRBV2	.	TRBJ2-7	once	TGTGCCAGCAGTGACGCGGGGCCGACCTACGAGCAGTACTTC	CASSDAGPTYEQYF
TRBV27	TRBD1	TRBJ2-3	.	TGTGCCAGCAGTTTTTCCTCGACAGGGGGCACAGATACGCAGTATTTT	CASSFSSTGGTDTQYF
TRBV9	TRBD1	TRBJ2-3	.	TGTGCCAGCAGCGTTATCTGGGACAGGGAGACAGATACGCAGTATTTT	CASSVIWDRETDTQYF
TRBV29-1	TRBD1	TRBJ2-2	.	TGCAGCGGTGGACAGGGAATCGGGGCCGGGGAGCTGTTTTTT	CSGGQGIGAGELFF
TRBV6-6	TRBD2	TRBJ2-2	.	TGTGCCAGCAGCGAACTAGCGGCGAACACCGGGGAGCTGTTTTTT	CASSELAANTGELFF
TRBV2	TRBD1	TRBJ1-1	.	TGTGCCAGCAGTTCAGGACAGGGCCTCACTGAAGCTTTCTTT	CASSSGQGLTEAFF
TRBV2	.	TRBJ1-5	.	TGTGCCAGCAGCGTGGACATCGGGCCCCAGCATTTT	CASSVDIGPQHF
TRBV6-5	.	TRBJ1-3	.	TGTGCCAGCACCTCAGGGTCAGGCACCATATATTTT	CASTSGSGTIYF
TRBV21-1	.	TRBJ1-4	once	TGTGCCAGCAGCAAATTCCACAGGGGGAATGAAAAACTGTTTTTT	CASSKFHRGNEKLFF
TRBV6-5	.	TRBJ2-2	.	TGTGCCAGCAGCTCCGGGACACAAAACACCGGGGAGCTGTTTTTT	CASSSGTQNTGELFF
TRBV7-8	.	TRBJ2-2	.	TGTGCCAGCAGCTACCCCAGACAGAACACCGGGGAGCTGTTTTTT	CASSYPRQNTGELFF
TRBV11-2	TRBD2	TRBJ2-7	.	TGTGCCAGCAGCCTCGCCAGCGGGAGGGTATTGGGGTACGAGCAGTACTTC	CASSLASGRVLGYEQYF
TRBV9	.	TRBJ2-5	once	TGTGCCAGCAGCGGACAGAGGGGGGGACAAGAGACCCAGTACTTC	CASSGQRGGQETQYF
TRBV5-1	TRBD1	TRBJ2-2	.	TGCGCCAGCAGCGTGGGACAGACCACCGGGGAGCTGTTTTTT	CASSVGQTTGELFF